These T cell receptor beta chains were read from a single sample in a study of CD8 T cells in ankylosing spondylitis. TCRdb passed the 5' RACE reads through MiXCR, listing each CDR3 protein once. The repertoire holds roughly 400,000 distinct CDR3 sequences, more than 20% seen once, with less than 20% in the top ten. The material sequenced was blood, either unsorted or a sorted T cell fraction (not recorded which). The receptors here all came from a male donor with ankylosing spondylitis. CDR3s include the opening cysteine and the closing phenylalanine or tryptophan. The D gene is left open where the match is weak. Clone size is stated in some rows and not others, as once, few, many or a class when expanded.

V	size	J	D	DNA	CDR3
TRBV5-1	few	TRBJ2-7	TRBD2	TGCGCCAGCAGCCTGTCAGCGGGAGAGCTCTACGAGCAGTACTTC	CASSLSAGELYEQYF
TRBV5-1	-	TRBJ2-5	-	TGCGCCAGCTCTTGGTCTGTGAGGGAGACCCAGTACTTC	CASSWSVRETQYF
TRBV20-1	-	TRBJ2-1	-	TGCAGTGCTTCCCTCCCCCTAGCCAATGAGCAGTTCTTC	CSASLPLANEQFF
TRBV7-6	-	TRBJ1-3	TRBD1	TGTGCCAGCAAGGACAGGGTCTCTGGAAACACCATATATTTT	CASKDRVSGNTIYF
TRBV6-1	-	TRBJ1-6	-	TGTGCCAGTTCCCTTGAGACGAGGAGCTCCTATAATTCACCCCTCCACTTT	CASSLETRSSYNSPLHF
TRBV5-1	many	TRBJ2-5	-	TGTGCCAGCAGCTTAGGGGGGGGTCAAGAGACCCAGTACTTC	CASSLGGGQETQYF
TRBV4-1	-	TRBJ2-1	TRBD1	TGCGCCAGCAGCCAACCACCCGGCCGGGACAGCCAGAATGAGCAGTTCTTC	CASSQPPGRDSQNEQFF
TRBV19	-	TRBJ2-1	TRBD2	TGTGCCAGTAGTATAGATAGCGGGAGGGGAGAGCAGTTCTTC	CASSIDSGRGEQFF
TRBV15	-	TRBJ2-3	TRBD1	TGTGCCACCAGCATGGGACAGGGGGGAACAGATACGCAGTATTTT	CATSMGQGGTDTQYF
TRBV3-1	few	TRBJ2-6	-	TGTGCCAGCAGCCAAGGTGTTTTAGCGACTGGGGCCAACGTCCTGACTTTC	CASSQGVLATGANVLTF
TRBV20-1	-	TRBJ1-5	-	TGCAGTGCTAGCTGGGGCATCAATCAGCCCCAGCATTTT	CSASWGINQPQHF
TRBV12-3/TRBV12-4	-	TRBJ1-2	TRBD1	TGTGCCAGCAGTTTACAACAGGGGCCTTACTATGGCTACACCTTC	CASSLQQGPYYGYTF
TRBV29-1	many	TRBJ2-3	-	TGCAGCGTTGAAGAACTAGTGGGTACGCAGTATTTT	CSVEELVGTQYF
TRBV20-1	-	TRBJ2-5	-	TGCAGTGCTAGAGCTCCAGAGACCCAGTACTTC	CSARAPETQYF
TRBV2	few	TRBJ2-1	-	TGTGCCAGCAGTGCAAGACTAGGACTGATGTTCTTC	CASSARLGLMFF
TRBV5-5	-	TRBJ2-7	TRBD2	TGTGCCAGCAAGCCTATAGCGGGAGGGCCGGTATACGAGCAGTACTTC	CASKPIAGGPVYEQYF
TRBV27	-	TRBJ2-1	TRBD1	TGTGCCAGCAGTAGAGCAGGGGGCGATGAGCAGTTCTTC	CASSRAGGDEQFF
TRBV9	once	TRBJ1-1	-	TGTGCCAGCAGCGTAGATCCAGGCCCGAACACTGAAGCTTTCTTT	CASSVDPGPNTEAFF
TRBV20-1	many	TRBJ2-1	TRBD2	TGCAGTGCTAGGGGACTAAGCGGCTACAATGAGCAGTTCTTC	CSARGLSGYNEQFF
TRBV12-3/TRBV12-4	-	TRBJ2-7	-	TGTGCCAGCAGCCCAGGGCCCCAATACGAGCAGTACTTC	CASSPGPQYEQYF
TRBV29-1	many	TRBJ1-1	TRBD1	TGCAGCGTTGCGGACAGGGGAGAGACTGAAGCTTTCTTT	CSVADRGETEAFF
TRBV10-3	-	TRBJ2-2	-	TGTGCCGCAAAGGACGACCAGGTGGGGAACACCGGGGAGCTGTTTTTT	CAAKDDQVGNTGELFF
TRBV9	-	TRBJ2-5	-	TGTGCCAGCAGCGTAGAGACAGGTTGGGAGACCCAGTACTTC	CASSVETGWETQYF
TRBV4-3	few	TRBJ2-1	-	TGCGCCAGCAGCGCCAGGGACACCTCATCCTACAATGAGCAGTTCTTC	CASSARDTSSYNEQFF
TRBV12-5	few	TRBJ2-3	-	TGTGCTAGTGGTCCCCCACAGGGGACTGGACCAGATACGCAGTATTTT	CASGPPQGTGPDTQYF
TRBV6-1	once	TRBJ2-7	-	TGTGCCAGCAGGACCGGGACGGGATACGAGCAGTACTTC	CASRTGTGYEQYF
TRBV30	-	TRBJ2-7	TRBD1	TGTGCCTGGAGTGCCAGGACAGGGGCCCCCTACGAGCAGTACTTC	CAWSARTGAPYEQYF
TRBV12-3/TRBV12-4	-	TRBJ2-2	-	TGTGCCAGCAGCATACTACAGGGCACCGGGGAGCTGTTTTTT	CASSILQGTGELFF
TRBV20-1	few	TRBJ2-7	-	TGCAGTGCTAGAGCATTCGGGGTTTCCTACGAGCAGTACTTC	CSARAFGVSYEQYF